Sequencing of this T cell receptor (beta chain) was carried out in a study of blood T cell repertoires in COVID-19. The repertoire was sequenced with immunoSEQ multiplex PCR; TCRdb's copy has only in-frame clones and lacks some. Of about 520,000 clones in the sample, 70% to 90% were seen once. V gave up 2 bases and J gave up 4 bases; unmatched junction bases: 5. This CDR3 contains 14 residues. The germline V gene has CDR1 GTSNPN and CDR2 SVGIG (reference sequence). What was sequenced was peripheral blood. J is TRBJ1-3 and V is TRBV30, with 7 bases aligning to TRBD1. The source is a human donor in a cohort sampled during active COVID-19. The CDR3 coding sequence is TGTGCCTGGAGTACAGGGGCGGGAGGAAACACCATATATTTT. Its translation is CAWSTGAGGNTIYF.